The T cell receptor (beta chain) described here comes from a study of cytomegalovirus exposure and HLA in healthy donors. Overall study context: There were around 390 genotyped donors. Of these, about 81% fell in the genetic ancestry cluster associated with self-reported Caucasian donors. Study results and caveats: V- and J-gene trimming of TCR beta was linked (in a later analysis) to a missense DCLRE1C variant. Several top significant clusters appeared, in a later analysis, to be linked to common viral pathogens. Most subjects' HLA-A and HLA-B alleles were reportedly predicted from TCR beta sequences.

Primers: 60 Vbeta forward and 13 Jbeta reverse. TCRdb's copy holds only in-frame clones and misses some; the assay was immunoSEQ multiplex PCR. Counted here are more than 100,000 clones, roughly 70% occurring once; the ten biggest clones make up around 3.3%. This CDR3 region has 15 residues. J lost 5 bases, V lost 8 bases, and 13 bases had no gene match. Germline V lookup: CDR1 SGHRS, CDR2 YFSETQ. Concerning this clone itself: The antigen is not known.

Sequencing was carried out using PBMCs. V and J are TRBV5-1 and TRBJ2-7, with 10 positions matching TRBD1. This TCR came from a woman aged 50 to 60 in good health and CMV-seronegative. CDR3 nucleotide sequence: TGCGCCAGTTGCCCGTTGACAGGGGGCTGGAACGAGCAGTACTTC. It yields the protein CASCPLTGGWNEQYF.